These T cell receptor beta chains were read from a single sample in a study of blood T cell repertoires in COVID-19. Assay: immunoSEQ multiplex PCR; the TCRdb copy retains only in-frame clones and omits some. This table holds under 350,000 clones, around nine tenths found once. Sequencing was carried out using PBMCs or T cells enriched from blood (not recorded which). These receptor sequences come from a woman aged 18 to 35 who had recovered from COVID-19. Both conserved end residues are trimmed from each CDR3. D genes are given only for firm matches.

TRBV11-3	TRBD1	ASSLNSRDSYGYT
TRBV3-1/TRBV3-2	-	ASSQTGNSYGYT
TRBV7-9	-	ASSKGDNQPQH
TRBV7-2	TRBD1	ASSLWQGAGTEAF
TRBV7-2	TRBD2	ASSQTGTSGRKYNEQF
TRBV5-8	TRBD2	ASSLERGGGETQY
TRBV5-1	TRBD1	ASSGFGQGTNTEAF
TRBV28	-	ASSRLAEPAYNEQF
TRBV7-2	TRBD2	ASSLVGGGAQETQY
TRBV28	TRBD1	ASSLSPGGESF
TRBV5-1	TRBD2	ASSLGLAGGADNEQF
TRBV18	TRBD1	ASSPTGDYNSPLH
TRBV3-1/TRBV3-2	-	ASSQVWYEETQY
TRBV7-3	TRBD2	ASSSSGLAGNTGELF
TRBV6-1	-	ASSEAPRREYYNSPLH